The sequence of this T cell receptor (beta chain) was determined in a study of beta chain features in type 1 diabetes. Reverse transcribing all isolated RNA meant expressed TCRB transcripts were sequenced. Clones were sequenced by immunoSEQ multiplex PCR, and TCRdb holds only the in-frame ones, with some missing. This sample has about 650,000 clones; around 12% occur once, and the top ten carry about 0.11%. Germline values: CDR1 LGHNA, CDR2 YSLEER. The V gene lost 5 bases and the J gene lost 1 base, with 5 bases spanning the gap. This CDR3 comprises 13 residues. Study outcomes and limitations: Moderately but significantly shorter TCRB CDR3s were found in Type 1 diabetes patients in all four CD4+ subsets.

With respect to this clone: The antigen is not known.

This clonotype originated in a man aged 25 to 45 with type 1 diabetes. J is TRBJ2-2 and V is TRBV4-3; D possibly corresponds to TRBD1 (5 bases). What was sequenced was naive CD4+ T cells from blood. CDR3: CASSTGNTGELFF. The CDR3 DNA reads as TGCGCCAGCAGCACAGGGAACACCGGGGAGCTGTTTTTT.